Shown below are 6 T cell receptor beta chains from a single sample sequenced in a study of cytomegalovirus exposure and HLA in healthy donors. This PCR relied on a set of 60 Vbeta primers and 13 Jbeta primers. The assay was immunoSEQ multiplex PCR, and TCRdb's table has in-frame clones only and misses some. This sample has some 130,000 clones, with 65% to 90% found just once. The sequencing sample was made of PBMCs. All receptors derive from a girl aged 2 to 9 in good health and CMV-seronegative.

This clone was found once. The chain joins TRBV4-3 to TRBJ2-5; 13 bases line up with TRBD2. Germline V gene sequence: CDR1 LGHNA, CDR2 YSLEER. With 0 bases clipped from V and 0 bases from J, the junction kept 7 bases outside the gene matches. The CDR3 runs to 19 residues. CDR3 in amino acids: CASSQELGLAGTYQETQYF. The CDR3 bases are TGCGCCAGCAGCCAAGAGTTGGGACTAGCGGGGACCTACCAAGAGACCCAGTACTTC.

The rearrangement uses TRBV7-9 and TRBJ2-1; 9 nucleotides align to TRBD1. V trimming: 4 bases; J trimming: 5 bases; junction bases outside the gene matches: 6. Germline CDR1 SEHNR, CDR2 FQNEAQ (reference sequence). CDR3 length: 15 residues. Written as DNA, the CDR3 is TGTGCCAGCAGCTCCGGGACAGGGTTTAACAATGAGCAGTTCTTC. Translated: CASSSGTGFNNEQFF. Filled out from reference TRBV7-9 and TRBJ2-1, the complete variable domain reads DTGVSQNPRHKITKRGQNVTFRCDPISEHNRLYWYRQTLGQGPEFLTYFQNEAQLEKSRLLSDRFSAERPKGSFSTLEIQRTEQGDSAMYLCASSSGTGFNNEQFFGPGTRLTVL.

This clone was detected only a few times. This chain connects TRBV5-1 to TRBJ2-5; the match to TRBD2 covers 11 bases. Germline V gene data show CDR1 as SGHRS and CDR2 as YFSETQ. The CDR3 runs to 16 residues. V shed 5 bases, J shed 0 bases, and the junction held 6 bases outside the gene matches. As DNA, the CDR3 is TGCGCCAGCAGACTTACTAGCGGGGGTTACCAAGAGACCCAGTACTTC. The encoded protein is CASRLTSGGYQETQYF.

The chain uses TRBV23-1 and TRBJ2-1, with D possibly being TRBD1 (7 bases). TRBV23-1 is sorted into the ORF group, with uncertain function. This CDR3 has 18 residues. V was cut by 2 bases and J by 7 bases, with 24 bases left in between. The CDR3 DNA is TGCGCCAGCAGTCAAGGGAAAATTCAGGGGGGACCAAGAAATGAGCAGTTCTTC. Translating gives CASSQGKIQGGPRNEQFF.

This clone was counted a single time. The chain joins TRBV9 to TRBJ1-4; TRBD1 matches at 11 bases. With V trimmed by 0 bases and J by 6 bases, 1 base remained unmatched. CDR3 length: 15 residues. The germline V gene has CDR1 SGDLS and CDR2 YYNGEE. The chain's CDR3 is CASSVAGQGDEKLFF. The CDR3, as DNA: TGTGCCAGCAGCGTAGCGGGACAGGGGGATGAAAAACTGTTTTTT.

This clone was counted once. The V gene is TRBV7-9, the J gene TRBJ1-1; D unresolved. This CDR3 spans 14 amino acids. V lost 1 base and J 6 bases, leaving 12 bases between the germline ends. Germline assignment: CDR1 SEHNR and CDR2 FQNEAQ (reference sequence). The CDR3: CASSLEDGEAEAFF. The CDR3 nucleotides read TGTGCCAGCAGCTTAGAGGACGGGGAGGCTGAAGCTTTCTTT.